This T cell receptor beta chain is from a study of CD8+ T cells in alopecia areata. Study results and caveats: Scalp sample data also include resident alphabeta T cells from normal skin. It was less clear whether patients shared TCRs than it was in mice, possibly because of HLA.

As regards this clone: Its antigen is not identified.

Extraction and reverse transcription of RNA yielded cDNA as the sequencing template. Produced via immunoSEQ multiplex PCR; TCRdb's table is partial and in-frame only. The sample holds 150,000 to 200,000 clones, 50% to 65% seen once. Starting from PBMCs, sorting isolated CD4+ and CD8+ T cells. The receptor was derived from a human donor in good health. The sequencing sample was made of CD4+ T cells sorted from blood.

CDR3 protein: CASSPRDSGTGELFF. The CDR3 DNA follows: TGTGCCAGCTCACCACGAGACAGTGGGACCGGGGAGCTGTTTTTT. The chain couples TRBV18 to TRBJ2-2, with D maybe TRBD1 (5 bases). The CDR3 is 15 residues long. Per germline, CDR1 KGHSH and CDR2 LQKENI. V was cut by 1 base and J by 5 bases, with 11 bases left in between.